This T cell receptor (beta chain) was documented in a study of blood T cell repertoires in COVID-19. Study-wide context: T cells, B-cell-depleted T cells, or PBMCs supplied cDNA or gDNA.

Source study methods: Estimation of nucleated cell counts relied on the amplification of reference gene primers. Generated by immunoSEQ multiplex PCR, the TCRdb table keeps only in-frame clones and is missing some. V and J calls and clone size come straight from that table; D and trimming were deduced from the DNA. The sample has about 91,000 clones, 88% seen once. Material: peripheral blood. The receptor's source is a woman at least 80 years old with active COVID-19.

DNA for the CDR3: TGTGCCAGCAGCCAAGTGGGGGGGACAGGGGGCAATGAGCAGTTCTTC. Its protein is CASSQVGGTGGNEQFF. The chain uses TRBV3-1 (or the pseudogene TRBV3-2) and TRBJ2-1; 11 nucleotides match TRBD1. The V gene's germline CDR1 is LGHDT and CDR2 YNNKEL (reference sequence). There are 16 residues in the CDR3. Trimming cost V 1 base and J 6 bases; bases outside gene matches: 5.